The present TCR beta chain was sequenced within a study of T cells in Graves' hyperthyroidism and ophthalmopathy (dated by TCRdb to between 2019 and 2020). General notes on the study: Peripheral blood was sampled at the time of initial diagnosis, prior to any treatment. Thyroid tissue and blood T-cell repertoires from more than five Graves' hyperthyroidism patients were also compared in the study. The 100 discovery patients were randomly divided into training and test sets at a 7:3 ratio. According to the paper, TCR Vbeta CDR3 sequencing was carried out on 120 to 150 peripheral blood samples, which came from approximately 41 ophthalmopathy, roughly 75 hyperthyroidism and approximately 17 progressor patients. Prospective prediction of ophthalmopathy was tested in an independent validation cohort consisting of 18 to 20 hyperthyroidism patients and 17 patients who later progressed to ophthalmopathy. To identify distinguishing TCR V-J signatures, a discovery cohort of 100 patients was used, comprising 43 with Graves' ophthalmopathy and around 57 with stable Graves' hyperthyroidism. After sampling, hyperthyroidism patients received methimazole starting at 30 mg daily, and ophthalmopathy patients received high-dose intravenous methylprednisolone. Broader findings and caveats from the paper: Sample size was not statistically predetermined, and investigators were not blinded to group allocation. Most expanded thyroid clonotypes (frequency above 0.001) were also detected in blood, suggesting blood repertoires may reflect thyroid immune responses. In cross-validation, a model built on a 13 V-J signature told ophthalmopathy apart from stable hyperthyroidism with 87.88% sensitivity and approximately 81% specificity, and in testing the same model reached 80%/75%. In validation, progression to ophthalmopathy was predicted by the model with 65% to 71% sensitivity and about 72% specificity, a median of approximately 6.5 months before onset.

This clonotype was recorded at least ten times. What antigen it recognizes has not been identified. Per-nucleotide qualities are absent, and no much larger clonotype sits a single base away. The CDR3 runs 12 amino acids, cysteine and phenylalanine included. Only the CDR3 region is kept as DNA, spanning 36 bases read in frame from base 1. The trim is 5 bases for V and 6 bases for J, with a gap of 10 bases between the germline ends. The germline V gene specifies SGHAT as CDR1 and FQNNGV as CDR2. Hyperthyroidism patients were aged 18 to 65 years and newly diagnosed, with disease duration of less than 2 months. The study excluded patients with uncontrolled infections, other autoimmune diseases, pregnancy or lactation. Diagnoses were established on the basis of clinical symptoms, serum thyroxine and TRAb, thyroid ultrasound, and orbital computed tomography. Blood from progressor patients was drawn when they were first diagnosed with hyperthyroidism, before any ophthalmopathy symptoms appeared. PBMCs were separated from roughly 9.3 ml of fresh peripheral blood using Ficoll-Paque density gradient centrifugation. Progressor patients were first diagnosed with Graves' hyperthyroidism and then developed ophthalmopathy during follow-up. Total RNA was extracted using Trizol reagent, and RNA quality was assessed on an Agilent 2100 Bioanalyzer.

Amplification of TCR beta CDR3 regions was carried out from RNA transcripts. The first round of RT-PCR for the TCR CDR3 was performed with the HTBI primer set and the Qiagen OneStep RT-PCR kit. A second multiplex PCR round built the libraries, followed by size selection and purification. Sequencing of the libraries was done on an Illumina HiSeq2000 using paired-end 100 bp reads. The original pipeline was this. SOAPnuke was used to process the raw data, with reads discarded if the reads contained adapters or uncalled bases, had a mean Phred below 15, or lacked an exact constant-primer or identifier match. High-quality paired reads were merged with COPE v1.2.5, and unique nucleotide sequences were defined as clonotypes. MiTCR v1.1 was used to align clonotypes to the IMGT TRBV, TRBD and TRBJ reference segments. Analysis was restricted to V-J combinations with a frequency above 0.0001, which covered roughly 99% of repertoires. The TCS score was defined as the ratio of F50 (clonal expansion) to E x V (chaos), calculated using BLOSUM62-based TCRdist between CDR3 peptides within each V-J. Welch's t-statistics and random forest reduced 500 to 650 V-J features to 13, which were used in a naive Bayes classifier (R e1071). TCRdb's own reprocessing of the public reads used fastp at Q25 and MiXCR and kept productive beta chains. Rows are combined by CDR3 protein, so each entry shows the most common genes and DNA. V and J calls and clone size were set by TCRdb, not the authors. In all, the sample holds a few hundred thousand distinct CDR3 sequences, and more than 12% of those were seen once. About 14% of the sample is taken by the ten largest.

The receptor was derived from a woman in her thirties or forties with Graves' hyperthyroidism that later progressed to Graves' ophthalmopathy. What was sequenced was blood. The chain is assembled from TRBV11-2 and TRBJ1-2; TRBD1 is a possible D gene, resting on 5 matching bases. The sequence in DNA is TGTGCCAGCAGCGCAGGGTCGCATGGCTACACCTTC. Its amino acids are CASSAGSHGYTF.